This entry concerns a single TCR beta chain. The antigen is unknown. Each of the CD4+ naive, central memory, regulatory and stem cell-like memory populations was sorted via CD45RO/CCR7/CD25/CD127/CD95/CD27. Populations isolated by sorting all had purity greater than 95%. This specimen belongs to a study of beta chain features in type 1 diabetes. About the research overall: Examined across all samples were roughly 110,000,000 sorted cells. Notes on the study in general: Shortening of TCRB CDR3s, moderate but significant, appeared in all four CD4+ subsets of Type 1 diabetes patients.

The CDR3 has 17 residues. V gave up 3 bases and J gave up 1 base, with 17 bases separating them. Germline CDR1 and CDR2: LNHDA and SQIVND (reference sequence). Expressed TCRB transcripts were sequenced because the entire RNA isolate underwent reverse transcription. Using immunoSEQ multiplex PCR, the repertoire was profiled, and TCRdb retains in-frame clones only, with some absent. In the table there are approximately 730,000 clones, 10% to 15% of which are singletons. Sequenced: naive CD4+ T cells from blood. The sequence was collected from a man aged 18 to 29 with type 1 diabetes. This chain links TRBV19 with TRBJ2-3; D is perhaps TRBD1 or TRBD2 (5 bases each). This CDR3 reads CASSMGDGYPGTDTQYF. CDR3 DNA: TGTGCCAGTAGTATGGGGGATGGCTACCCCGGCACAGATACGCAGTATTTT.